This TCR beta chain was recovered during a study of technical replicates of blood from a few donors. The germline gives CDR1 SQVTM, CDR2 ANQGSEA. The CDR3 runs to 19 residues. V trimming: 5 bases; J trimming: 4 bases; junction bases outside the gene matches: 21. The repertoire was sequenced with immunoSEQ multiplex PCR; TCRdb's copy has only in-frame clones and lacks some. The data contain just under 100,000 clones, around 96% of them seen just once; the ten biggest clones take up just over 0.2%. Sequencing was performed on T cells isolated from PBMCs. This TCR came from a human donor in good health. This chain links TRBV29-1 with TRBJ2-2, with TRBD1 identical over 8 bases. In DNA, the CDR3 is TGCAGCGTTCTAGGGACAGGCAACTTTCAGATGAGCGGCACCGGGGAGCTGTTTTTT. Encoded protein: CSVLGTGNFQMSGTGELFF.